Listed below are T cell receptor beta chains from one sample, sequenced in a study of CD8+ T cells in alopecia areata. Using immunoSEQ multiplex PCR, the repertoire was profiled, and TCRdb retains in-frame clones only, with some absent. Of around 190,000 clones in the sample, 60% are singletons; the top ten hold approximately 1%. This sample comprised CD4+ T cells sorted from blood, obtained at week 24, from a patient treated with tofacitinib. These receptors came from a human donor with alopecia areata. The CDR3 runs from the conserved cysteine through the conserved F or W. Fields, in order: D gene, V gene, J gene, clone size, CDR3 DNA, CDR3 protein. D genes are given only for firm matches. Where a row states a size, it is once, few, many or the class of an expanded clone; other rows omit it.

D: NA; V: TRBV29-1; J: TRBJ1-1; size: NA; DNA: TGCAGCGCCTCCCATGCTGGGGTTAACACTGAAGCTTTCTTT; CDR3: CSASHAGVNTEAFF
D: TRBD1; V: TRBV5-1; J: TRBJ2-4; size: few; DNA: TGCGCCAGCGGGGCAGGGGGAGAGGAAAACATTCAGTACTTC; CDR3: CASGAGGEENIQYF
D: TRBD1; V: TRBV5-6; J: TRBJ2-1; size: NA; DNA: TGTGCCAGCAGCCCCATTCCCGACAGGGCCATTGAGCAGTTCTTC; CDR3: CASSPIPDRAIEQFF
D: NA; V: TRBV29-1; J: TRBJ2-4; size: few; DNA: TGCAGCGTTGAAGACAGACTAGCCAAAAACATTCAGTACTTC; CDR3: CSVEDRLAKNIQYF
D: TRBD1; V: TRBV5-4; J: TRBJ2-1; size: NA; DNA: TGTGCCAGCAGCCGCCCCGGACAGGGAGGCAATGAGCAGTTCTTC; CDR3: CASSRPGQGGNEQFF
D: TRBD1; V: TRBV12-5; J: TRBJ2-3; size: NA; DNA: TGTGCTAGTGGTCCGGGACAGGGAAGGGATACGCAGTATTTT; CDR3: CASGPGQGRDTQYF
D: TRBD1; V: TRBV30; J: TRBJ2-3; size: NA; DNA: TGTGCCTGGAGTATGCCGACAGGGCGGTACGATACGCAGTATTTT; CDR3: CAWSMPTGRYDTQYF
D: TRBD1; V: TRBV18; J: TRBJ2-4; size: NA; DNA: TGTGCCAGCTCACCCTCGGACAGGGCGGAGGAAATTCAGTACTTC; CDR3: CASSPSDRAEEIQYF
D: NA; V: TRBV29-1; J: TRBJ2-5; size: many; DNA: TGCAGCGCCTTACAGGGACAAGAGACCCAGTACTTC; CDR3: CSALQGQETQYF
D: TRBD1; V: TRBV5-6; J: TRBJ1-1; size: NA; DNA: TGTGCCAGCAGGGACAGGGGGCTAACTGAAGCTTTCTTT; CDR3: CASRDRGLTEAFF
D: NA; V: TRBV7-2; J: TRBJ2-5; size: few; DNA: TGTGCCAGCAGCTTAGTCAAGTTGGCAGGGGAGTACTTC; CDR3: CASSLVKLAGEYF
D: NA; V: TRBV9; J: TRBJ1-5; size: NA; DNA: TGTGCCAGCAGCCCCGGGACGACAGTCGATCAGCCCCAGCATTTT; CDR3: CASSPGTTVDQPQHF
D: TRBD2; V: TRBV5-1; J: TRBJ2-7; size: NA; DNA: TGCGCCAGCAGCTTGTTTTCTAGCGGGCCCTACGAGCAGTACTTC; CDR3: CASSLFSSGPYEQYF
D: TRBD2; V: TRBV13; J: TRBJ2-4; size: many; DNA: TGTGCCAGCAGCTCCAGACTAGCAAAGCTAGCCAAAAACATTCAGTACTTC; CDR3: CASSSRLAKLAKNIQYF
D: NA; V: TRBV29-1; J: TRBJ1-1; size: NA; DNA: TGCAGCGTTTTCCCGACAGGACCTATGAACACTGAAGCTTTCTTT; CDR3: CSVFPTGPMNTEAFF
D: NA; V: TRBV20-1; J: TRBJ1-1; size: NA; DNA: TGCAGTGCTAGAGGGGATAGGCGAGCTTTCTTT; CDR3: CSARGDRRAFF
D: TRBD1; V: TRBV7-8; J: TRBJ2-7; size: NA; DNA: TGTGCCAGCAGCCGCCTGACAGGGGGCGAGCAGTACTTC; CDR3: CASSRLTGGEQYF
D: NA; V: TRBV9; J: TRBJ1-2; size: NA; DNA: TGTGCCAGCAGCGTAGAAGGCGGGGGGCGGAACTATGGCTACACCTTC; CDR3: CASSVEGGGRNYGYTF
D: TRBD1; V: TRBV29-1; J: TRBJ2-1; size: NA; DNA: TGCAGCGTACGAATGACAGGGGGCGCATCAATCAATGAGCAGTTCTTC; CDR3: CSVRMTGGASINEQFF
D: NA; V: TRBV6-5; J: TRBJ1-6; size: NA; DNA: TGTGCCAGCAGTTACGCGGTACAGTTCTATTCACCCCTCCACTTT; CDR3: CASSYAVQFYSPLHF
D: TRBD1; V: TRBV29-1; J: TRBJ1-2; size: NA; DNA: TGCAGCGTTGCAGGACAGGGGGCGGGATATGGCTACACCTTC; CDR3: CSVAGQGAGYGYTF
D: NA; V: TRBV7-7; J: TRBJ2-7; size: NA; DNA: TGTGCCAGCAGCCTTCGCGCAGGGTCAGCCTACGAGCAGTACTTC; CDR3: CASSLRAGSAYEQYF
D: TRBD2; V: TRBV6-4; J: TRBJ2-1; size: NA; DNA: TGTGCCAGCAGTGAAGCTAGCGGGGGCTACAATGAGCAGTTCTTC; CDR3: CASSEASGGYNEQFF
D: TRBD1; V: TRBV5-1; J: TRBJ2-3; size: NA; DNA: TGCGCCAGCAGCCCGGGGGACAGGTTCACAGATACGCAGTATTTT; CDR3: CASSPGDRFTDTQYF
D: NA; V: TRBV29-1; J: TRBJ1-1; size: NA; DNA: TGCAGCACCCGGCAGGGAGACACTGAAGCTTTCTTT; CDR3: CSTRQGDTEAFF
D: TRBD1; V: TRBV10-3; J: TRBJ1-3; size: NA; DNA: TGTGCCTCCCGGACAGGAGATGCTGGAAACACCATATATTTT; CDR3: CASRTGDAGNTIYF
D: NA; V: TRBV27; J: TRBJ2-1; size: NA; DNA: TGTGCCAGCAGTCCCCCCTTAGCTGAGCAGTTCTTC; CDR3: CASSPPLAEQFF
D: NA; V: TRBV11-2; J: TRBJ1-5; size: NA; DNA: TGTGCCAGCAGCTTAGATTTGGGTATCGGACAGCATCAGCCCCAGCATTTT; CDR3: CASSLDLGIGQHQPQHF
D: TRBD1; V: TRBV7-8; J: TRBJ1-2; size: few; DNA: TGTGCCAGCAGCTTAACCGGGACAGACTATGGCTACACCTTC; CDR3: CASSLTGTDYGYTF
D: NA; V: TRBV29-1; J: TRBJ2-2; size: NA; DNA: TGCAGCGCCGGAGGGGGGGCTCGACTCACCGGGGAGCTGTTTTTT; CDR3: CSAGGGARLTGELFF
D: TRBD1; V: TRBV30; J: TRBJ2-7; size: NA; DNA: TGTGCCTGGAGATTGGGACAGGTGAATTACGAGCAGTACTTC; CDR3: CAWRLGQVNYEQYF
D: NA; V: TRBV29-1; J: TRBJ1-2; size: NA; DNA: TGCAGCGTTGAGGTCGGGGATGGCTACACCTTC; CDR3: CSVEVGDGYTF
D: TRBD2; V: TRBV4-3; J: TRBJ2-4; size: many; DNA: TGCGCCAGCAGCCAAGATCGACTAGCGGGGGACGACATTCAGTACTTC; CDR3: CASSQDRLAGDDIQYF
D: NA; V: TRBV30; J: TRBJ1-1; size: NA; DNA: TGTGCCTGGAGTCGGGCAGCATCGGACACTGAAGCTTTCTTT; CDR3: CAWSRAASDTEAFF
D: NA; V: TRBV30; J: TRBJ1-5; size: NA; DNA: TGTGCCTGGAGAGAAGACAGCAATCAGCCCCAGCATTTT; CDR3: CAWREDSNQPQHF
D: NA; V: TRBV15; J: TRBJ1-4; size: NA; DNA: TGTGCCACCAGCGGAGGACAGAACCACCTCGAAAAACTGTTTTTT; CDR3: CATSGGQNHLEKLFF
D: NA; V: TRBV6-5; J: TRBJ2-1; size: NA; DNA: TGTGCCAGCAGTTACTCGTTCTACGGGGGTTATGAGCAGTTCTTC; CDR3: CASSYSFYGGYEQFF
D: NA; V: TRBV5-1; J: TRBJ1-1; size: NA; DNA: TGCGCCAGCAGCTCACCGGGGACCCTGGTCGCTTTCTTT; CDR3: CASSSPGTLVAFF
D: NA; V: TRBV30; J: TRBJ2-6; size: NA; DNA: TGTGCCTGCGAAGGGGGATACTCTGGGGCCAACGTCCTGACTTTC; CDR3: CACEGGYSGANVLTF
D: TRBD2; V: TRBV7-2; J: TRBJ2-2; size: NA; DNA: TGTGCCAGCAGCGACCGGCGGGGGGACACCGGGGAGCTGTTTTTT; CDR3: CASSDRRGDTGELFF
D: NA; V: TRBV30; J: TRBJ1-1; size: NA; DNA: TGTGCCTTCACCAACACTGAAGCTTTCTTT; CDR3: CAFTNTEAFF
D: NA; V: TRBV29-1; J: TRBJ2-3; size: NA; DNA: TGCAGCGTTGAGCCTTTAAATACGCAGTATTTT; CDR3: CSVEPLNTQYF
D: TRBD1; V: TRBV2; J: TRBJ2-7; size: NA; DNA: TGTGCCAGCAGTGTGGGACAGGGTCACTACTACGAGCAGTACTTC; CDR3: CASSVGQGHYYEQYF
D: NA; V: TRBV29-1; J: TRBJ2-2; size: NA; DNA: TGCAGCGTCCAAGGGGGGCCCGGGGAGCTGTTTTTT; CDR3: CSVQGGPGELFF
D: NA; V: TRBV19; J: TRBJ1-5; size: few; DNA: TGTGCCAGTAGTATCGCGCAGTACAATCAGCCCCAGCATTTT; CDR3: CASSIAQYNQPQHF
D: NA; V: TRBV2; J: TRBJ2-1; size: NA; DNA: TGTGCCAGCTTTAGCCCACTAGACTCCTACAATGAGCAGTTCTTC; CDR3: CASFSPLDSYNEQFF
D: TRBD1; V: TRBV27; J: TRBJ1-5; size: NA; DNA: TGTGCCAGCAGTTTAGGGACAGGGGGAAATCAGCCCCAGCATTTT; CDR3: CASSLGTGGNQPQHF
D: NA; V: TRBV5-1; J: TRBJ1-1; size: NA; DNA: TGCGCCAGCCGTGAGGGTCTAAATTGGAACACTGAAGCTTTCTTT; CDR3: CASREGLNWNTEAFF
D: NA; V: TRBV2; J: TRBJ1-5; size: NA; DNA: TGTGCCAGCAGAAGTCAGGGGAATCAGCCCCAGCATTTT; CDR3: CASRSQGNQPQHF
D: NA; V: TRBV7-3; J: TRBJ1-1; size: medium-sized; DNA: TGTGCCAGCAGCCTCAGACAGGTGGGAACTGAAGCTTTCTTT; CDR3: CASSLRQVGTEAFF
D: TRBD1; V: TRBV30; J: TRBJ1-1; size: few; DNA: TGTGCCTGGAGTGTACAGCTTGCAGGGGGTAACACTGAAGCTTTCTTT; CDR3: CAWSVQLAGGNTEAFF
D: TRBD2; V: TRBV25-1; J: TRBJ2-5; size: NA; DNA: TGTGCCAGCAGTGACGGGAGGATAGGGTCTCAAGAGACCCAGTACTTC; CDR3: CASSDGRIGSQETQYF
D: NA; V: TRBV4-1; J: TRBJ1-1; size: NA; DNA: TGCGCCAGCAGCCAAGACATTATTGGACTCATGAACACTGAAGCTTTCTTT; CDR3: CASSQDIIGLMNTEAFF
D: TRBD1; V: TRBV30; J: TRBJ2-5; size: NA; DNA: TGTGCCTGGGGGACAGGAGCTCAAGAGACCCAGTACTTC; CDR3: CAWGTGAQETQYF
D: NA; V: TRBV11-3; J: TRBJ1-6; size: NA; DNA: TGTGCCAGCAGCTTAGACGGTGCAGCTAGGAGCCCCCTCCACTTT; CDR3: CASSLDGAARSPLHF